These T cell receptor beta chains were read from a single sample in a study of OX40 agonist ivuxolimab in advanced cancers. Clones were sequenced by immunoSEQ multiplex PCR, and TCRdb holds only the in-frame ones, with some missing. The sample shows under 40,000 clones, 78% of them seen only once. This specimen consisted of CD4+ or CD8+ T cells sorted from blood, obtained in a trial of the OX40 agonist ivuxolimab. These receptors were obtained from an adult with an advanced solid tumor such as melanoma, head and neck, liver or kidney cancer. Both conserved end residues are part of each CDR3. The D gene is left open where the match is weak. Not every row has a clone size; where given, it reads once, few, many or a size class.

>TRBV27|TRBJ2-5|TRBD2|.
TGTGCCAGCAGTTTAAATAGCGGGAGGGCCTGGGAGACCCAGTACTTC
CASSLNSGRAWETQYF
>TRBV5-6|TRBJ2-7|.|.
TGTACCAGCAGCTTGGCTGGACGGAAAAGGTTCAACGAGCAGTACTTC
CTSSLAGRKRFNEQYF
>TRBV6-6|TRBJ2-7|.|.
TGTGCCAGCAGTTGGAAGAGTGGCTCTTACTACGAGCAGTACTTC
CASSWKSGSYYEQYF
>TRBV7-8|TRBJ1-5|.|.
TGTGCCAGCAGCCCCGACAGAAATCAGCCCCAGCATTTT
CASSPDRNQPQHF
>TRBV6-1|TRBJ1-3|.|once
TGTGCCAGCAGGTCGGGTGGCACTGGAAACACCATATATTTT
CASRSGGTGNTIYF
>TRBV4-1|TRBJ2-5|.|.
TGCGCCAGCAGCCGACTACCGGGACACAAAGAGACCCAGTACTTC
CASSRLPGHKETQYF
>TRBV27|TRBJ2-3|TRBD2|.
TGTGCCAGCAGTTTAAGGGGCCAGCGGGGGGGCCTAATCACAGATACGCAGTATTTT
CASSLRGQRGGLITDTQYF
>TRBV7-3|TRBJ2-2|.|.
TGTGCCAGCAGCCCAACAGGAGCCACCGGGGAGCTGTTTTTT
CASSPTGATGELFF
>TRBV19|TRBJ2-7|.|.
TGTGCCAGTAGCCTCGAGGCAGTCTCCTACGAGCAGTACTTC
CASSLEAVSYEQYF
>TRBV20-1|TRBJ1-1|.|medium-sized
TGCAGTGCCAGGGGCCACACTGAAGCTTTCTTT
CSARGHTEAFF
>TRBV6-6|TRBJ2-2|.|.
TGTGCCAGCAGTTATAAAGACACCGGGGAGCTGTTTTTT
CASSYKDTGELFF